The 29 T cell receptor beta chains below were found in one sample sequenced in a study of shared T cell receptors in the human thymus. Data came from immunoSEQ multiplex PCR; TCRdb stores just in-frame clones and leaves some out. The table lists 640,000 or so clones, around 87% of them singletons. The data also belong to a second study, concerning human thymus T cells.

The sample comprised thymocytes. Every receptor here comes from a boy under two years old with a congenital heart defect.

The V call is TRBV14, the J call TRBJ1-1; 10 bases line up with TRBD1. The CDR3 extends over 16 amino acids. Germline loops: CDR1 SGHDN, CDR2 FVKESK. Unmatched junction bases numbered 8, after V lost 6 bases and J lost 1 base. The CDR3: CASRPVGQGGNTEAFF. CDR3 bases: TGTGCCAGCAGACCGGTAGGACAGGGGGGGAACACTGAAGCTTTCTTT.

The chain links TRBV4-1 to TRBJ1-6; D is possibly TRBD1 (5 bases). Trimming shortened V by 7 bases and J by 1 base, and 17 bases separated the two germline ends. Germline V lookup: CDR1 MGHRA, CDR2 YSYEKL. CDR3 length: 17 amino acids. CDR3 loop: CASTGGADRSYNSPLHF. The DNA of the CDR3 is TGCGCCAGCACCGGGGGAGCCGATCGATCCTATAATTCACCCCTCCACTTT.

The genes are TRBV11-2 and TRBJ2-7, with D perhaps matching TRBD1 (6 bases). V was trimmed by 4 bases and J by 4 bases, leaving 23 bases between them. The germline V gene has CDR1 SGHAT and CDR2 FQNNGV. The CDR3 loop spans 17 amino acids. CDR3 in DNA: TGTGCCAGCAGCTCATTCAGCTCTACAGGGAGAGAGTACGAGCAGTACTTC. It is translated as CASSSFSSTGREYEQYF.

This clone was seen a single time. The CDR3, as DNA: TGTGCCAGCAGTTACTCCTGGACAGGGCACACTGAAGCTTTCTTT. Translating gives CASSYSWTGHTEAFF. This chain uses TRBV6-5 with TRBJ1-1, with 8 bases aligning to TRBD1. Germline trimming cut 0 bases from V and 3 bases from J; bases unmatched to any gene: 3. Germline-derived CDR1 and CDR2 are MNHEY and SVGAGI. This CDR3 has 15 amino acids.

J is TRBJ2-1 and V is TRBV27, with D maybe TRBD2 (5 bases). CDR3 length: 18 amino acids. Looked up from germline, CDR1 is MNHEY and CDR2 is SMNVEV (reference sequence). V was pared by 2 bases and J by 6 bases, with 23 bases between. The CDR3 DNA sequence: TGTGCCAGCAGTTTAACCCCCGTTTGGGCGGGTGAGATCAATGAGCAGTTCTTC. Translation gives CASSLTPVWAGEINEQFF.

In its sample, this clone was seen a few times. The rearrangement links TRBV6-5 to TRBJ1-2; perhaps TRBD1 as D (6 bases). This CDR3 spans 13 amino acids. With 3 bases removed from V and 3 bases from J, the gap between germline ends came to 8 bases. Germline values: CDR1 MNHEY, CDR2 SVGAGI. CDR3 bases: TGTGCCAGCAGTTATGAGGGGGACTATGGCTACACCTTC. Translating gives CASSYEGDYGYTF.

This rearrangement joins TRBV7-2 to TRBJ2-7; 8 nucleotides match TRBD2. J was trimmed by 2 bases and V by 4 bases; bases with no gene match: 13. CDR3 size: 17 residues. Germline CDR1 SGHTA, CDR2 FQGNSA. The CDR3 sequence: CASSWVGGAGATYEQYF. CDR3 bases: TGTGCCAGCAGCTGGGTAGGTGGAGCGGGAGCCACCTACGAGCAGTACTTC.

The chain links TRBV27 to TRBJ2-5, with a possible D match to TRBD1 (6 bases). The germline V gene has CDR1 MNHEY and CDR2 SMNVEV (reference sequence). Trimming cost V 0 bases and J 5 bases, with 16 bases left between them. The CDR3 covers 16 residues. The CDR3: CASSLSPSGDEETQYF. As DNA, the CDR3 is TGTGCCAGCAGTTTATCACCCTCAGGGGATGAGGAGACCCAGTACTTC.

The chain has TRBV7-9 and TRBJ2-3, with 7 bases lining up with TRBD2. Unmatched junction bases numbered 13, after V lost 6 bases and J lost 4 bases. The germline V gene encodes CDR1 SEHNR and CDR2 FQNEAQ (reference sequence). The CDR3 runs 16 residues. Here the CDR3 DNA reads TGTGCCAGCAGAAGAAAAATGGGAGGGGACGCAGATACGCAGTATTTT. Translation: CASRRKMGGDADTQYF.

The V gene is TRBV5-1, the J gene TRBJ2-3; D ambiguous. The germline V and J ends were trimmed by 0 bases and 10 bases, with 12 bases remaining between them. Per germline, CDR1 SGHRS and CDR2 YFSETQ. The length of the CDR3 is 13 residues. Written as DNA, the CDR3 is TGCGCCAGCAGCTTGGAAACCATAAGCCCGCAGTATTTT. This codes for CASSLETISPQYF.

This clone was detected only a few times. The rearrangement joins TRBV6-5 to TRBJ1-1, with a tentative D call TRBD1 (5 bases). Germline V gene sequence: CDR1 MNHEY, CDR2 SVGAGI. The CDR3 extends over 15 amino acids. V was clipped by 5 bases and J by 7 bases, with 20 bases between them. The CDR3 protein is CASSTLPGPGGEAFF. The DNA of the CDR3 is TGTGCCAGCAGTACGCTACCGGGACCGGGAGGTGAAGCTTTCTTT.

In this sample, this clone turned up once. V and J are TRBV10-3 and TRBJ2-3, with D maybe TRBD2 (6 bases). The CDR3 spans 13 residues. V was trimmed by 8 bases and J by 3 bases, leaving 12 bases between them. From germline, CDR1 is ENHRY and CDR2 SYGVKD. CDR3 DNA sequence: TGTGCCATCTGCGGGATCGGAACAGATACGCAGTATTTT. It translates to CAICGIGTDTQYF.

CDR3 DNA sequence: TGTGCCATCAGCAAACAGGGGGCGCAGGTATCGGAGACCCAGTACTTC. Translating gives CAISKQGAQVSETQYF. The genes are TRBV10-3 and TRBJ2-5; 9 bases map to TRBD1. Trimming took 6 bases from V and 5 from J; bases not matched to a gene: 13. CDR1 and CDR2 from the germline V gene are ENHRY and SYGVKD. The CDR3 covers 16 residues.

The rearrangement joins TRBV15 to TRBJ2-1, with TRBD2 matching 10 bases. There are 19 residues in the CDR3. The germline V gene has CDR1 LNHNV and CDR2 YYDKDF (reference sequence). V shed 2 bases and J 0 bases; nucleotides not matched to a gene: 10. CDR3 nucleotides: TGTGCCACCAGCAGACCGGGACTAGCGACCCAGAGCTCCTACAATGAGCAGTTCTTC. Protein: CATSRPGLATQSSYNEQFF.

CDR3 protein: CASRHTGQEETQYF. CDR3 coding DNA: TGTGCCAGCAGGCATACAGGACAGGAAGAGACCCAGTACTTC. The chain is built from TRBV2 and TRBJ2-5; 7 bases line up with TRBD1. V was clipped by 6 bases and J by 3 bases; unmatched bases: 7. Per the germline V gene, CDR1 is SNHLY and CDR2 is FYNNEI. The CDR3 extends over 14 amino acids.

The gene calls are TRBV6-1 and TRBJ2-3, with 8 bases identical to TRBD1. Looked up from germline, CDR1 is MNHNS and CDR2 is SASEGT. This CDR3 comprises 16 residues. After removal of 4 bases from V and 3 bases from J, the junction contained 9 bases not matched to a gene. The CDR3 is CASSAQGAHLTDTQYF. The CDR3 bases are TGTGCCAGCAGTGCCCAGGGGGCCCATTTGACAGATACGCAGTATTTT.

CDR3 DNA sequence: TGTGCCACCAGCAGTACAGGTCTCAACTATGGCTACACCTTC. The encoded protein is CATSSTGLNYGYTF. V is TRBV15 and J is TRBJ1-2; D possibly corresponds to TRBD1 (5 bases). CDR1 LNHNV and CDR2 YYDKDF come from the germline V gene (reference sequence). This CDR3 region has 14 residues. V shed 3 bases and J shed 2 bases, with 10 bases lying between them.

CDR3 residues: CASSPGDRRISTDTQYF. The DNA for the CDR3 is TGTGCCAGCAGCCCTGGGGACAGAAGGATTAGCACAGATACGCAGTATTTT. V gene TRBV14 combines with J gene TRBJ2-3; 7 bases are shared with TRBD1. This CDR3 spans 17 amino acids. V was pared by 4 bases and J by 0 bases, with 10 bases of the junction left unmatched. Germline CDR1 SGHDN, CDR2 FVKESK.

This chain links TRBV7-9 with TRBJ1-3; D gene ambiguous. The CDR3 is 11 residues long. The V gene's germline CDR1 is SEHNR and CDR2 FQNEAQ (reference sequence). Deletions cut 5 bases from V and 9 bases from J, with 8 bases between. CDR3 sequence: CASSLGSTIYF. The CDR3 nucleotides are TGTGCCAGCAGCCTCGGGTCCACCATATATTTT.

J is TRBJ1-2 and V is TRBV30; D gene ambiguous. V was trimmed by 1 base and J by 6 bases, leaving 15 bases between them. The germline V gene has CDR1 GTSNPN and CDR2 SVGIG (reference sequence). The CDR3 loop spans 14 amino acids. The CDR3 loop is CAWSGRRDTDGYTF. The CDR3 DNA reads TGTGCCTGGAGTGGTAGGAGGGATACAGATGGCTACACCTTC.

The J gene is TRBJ2-1, the V gene TRBV12-5; D is possibly TRBD2 (5 bases). Trimming took off 1 base at V and 9 bases at J, with 10 bases between the two ends. The CDR3 covers 13 residues. The V gene's germline CDR1 is LGHNT and CDR2 FRNRAP. CDR3 sequence: CASGLASGREQFF. The CDR3 nucleotides are TGTGCTAGTGGTTTGGCCAGCGGTCGTGAGCAGTTCTTC. Based on the CDR3 plus reference TRBV12-5 and TRBJ2-1, the full variable domain is DARVTQTPRHKVTEMGQEVTMRCQPILGHNTVFWYRQTMMQGLELLAYFRNRAPLDDSGMPKDRFSAEMPDATLATLKIQPSEPRDSAVYFCASGLASGREQFFGPGTRLTVL.

The chain combines TRBV7-2 with TRBJ2-1; 13 positions agree with TRBD2. The CDR3 runs 16 residues. V shed 5 bases and J 5 bases; nucleotides not matched to a gene: 6. CDR1 and CDR2 (germline): SGHTA, FQGNSA. The CDR3 DNA follows: TGTGCCAGCAGCCATCCGGGACTAGCGGGAAACAATGAGCAGTTCTTC. Protein sequence: CASSHPGLAGNNEQFF.

This clone was seen just once. The rearrangement links TRBV2 to TRBJ2-7; 9 nucleotides line up with TRBD1. The trim removed 10 bases at V and 6 bases at J, leaving 16 bases unmatched. The CDR3 covers 15 residues. CDR1 and CDR2 from the germline V gene are SNHLY and FYNNEI. CDR3 sequence reads: CATRGHDRGGTEQYF. The CDR3 nucleotides are TGTGCCACAAGAGGACACGACAGGGGGGGGACCGAGCAGTACTTC.

The chain uses TRBV18 and TRBJ2-5; the D gene is possibly TRBD2 (6 bases). V lost 6 bases and J 5 bases, leaving 19 bases between the germline ends. Germline loops: CDR1 KGHSH, CDR2 LQKENI. The CDR3 is made up of 15 amino acids. The CDR3 sequence is CASSQRVLAVETQYF. CDR3 nucleotides: TGTGCCAGCTCGCAACGGGTACTAGCCGTGGAGACCCAGTACTTC.

V gene TRBV6-5 combines with J gene TRBJ1-2; D is unresolved. Germline values: CDR1 MNHEY, CDR2 SVGAGI. This CDR3 has 16 amino acids. V was cut by 0 bases and J by 4 bases, with 15 bases left in between. The CDR3 DNA is TGTGCCAGCAGTTACTCGAGAGGCGATCTGGGCTATGGCTACACCTTC. Translation: CASSYSRGDLGYGYTF.

The rearrangement uses TRBV15 and TRBJ1-5; D remains ambiguous. The CDR3 loop spans 17 amino acids. Trimming left V 3 bases short and J 0 bases short, with 15 bases between. Germline CDR1 LNHNV, CDR2 YYDKDF (reference sequence). The CDR3 loop is CATSREDPALSNQPQHF. DNA for the CDR3: TGTGCCACCAGCAGGGAGGATCCAGCCCTTAGCAATCAGCCCCAGCATTTT.

The rearrangement links TRBV5-1 to TRBJ2-1; D is undetermined. The CDR3 is made up of 12 amino acids. In germline, CDR1 is SGHRS, CDR2 YFSETQ. With 0 bases removed from V and 9 bases from J, the gap between germline ends came to 7 bases. The CDR3 protein is CASSLGRSEQFF. CDR3 in DNA: TGCGCCAGCAGCTTGGGCCGTAGTGAGCAGTTCTTC.

The V gene is TRBV15, the J gene TRBJ1-3; D perhaps matches TRBD1 (6 bases). Germline V lookup: CDR1 LNHNV, CDR2 YYDKDF (reference sequence). This CDR3 is 16 amino acids long. V was clipped by 2 bases and J by 0 bases, with 11 bases between them. The CDR3, as DNA: TGTGCCACCAGCAGAACAGGGTTTAACTCTGGAAACACCATATATTTT. Encoded protein: CATSRTGFNSGNTIYF.

In DNA, the CDR3 is TGTGCCAGCGCTTCGACAGGGGGCGGAAATCAGCCCCAGCATTTT. Protein sequence: CASASTGGGNQPQHF. The rearrangement links TRBV6-6 to TRBJ1-5; 10 nucleotides match TRBD1. V lost 8 bases and J lost 4; bases outside the gene matches: 8. The CDR3 is made up of 15 amino acids. Germline V lookup: CDR1 MNHNY, CDR2 SVGAGI (reference sequence).